This paragraph reports one T cell receptor beta chain. This record comes from a study of blood T cell repertoires in COVID-19. In the study overall: The United States, Italy and Spain supplied acute and convalescent COVID-19 samples. In each case, the material was cDNA or gDNA derived from T cells, B-cell-depleted T cells, or PBMCs.

This CDR3 spans 14 amino acids. J lost 7 bases, V lost 5 bases, and 5 bases had no gene match. Germline-derived CDR1 and CDR2 are LGHDT and YNNKEL (reference sequence). Sequenced by immunoSEQ multiplex PCR; TCRdb stores in-frame clones only, minus some. The sample has around 190,000 clones, roughly 91% seen once. This TCR came from a human donor in a cohort sampled during active COVID-19. The V call is TRBV3-1 (or the pseudogene TRBV3-2), the J call TRBJ1-6; 7 bases are a match to TRBD1. The sample consisted of peripheral blood. The CDR3 sequence: CASSGAGGNSPLHF. Written as DNA, the CDR3 is TGTGCCAGCAGCGGGGCAGGGGGGAATTCACCCCTCCACTTT.